This entry features one T cell receptor beta chain sequence. Its antigen remains unknown. The CDR3 is made up of 15 amino acids. Per germline, CDR1 ENHRY and CDR2 SYGVKD. With V trimmed by 7 bases and J by 3 bases, 11 bases remained unmatched. The entry originates in a study of cytomegalovirus exposure and HLA in healthy donors. The PCR contained 60 Vbeta and 13 Jbeta primers. Some clones are missing from TCRdb's copy, which holds only in-frame ones; the method was immunoSEQ multiplex PCR. The repertoire has approximately 70,000 clones, around 77% of them found once; the top ten carry around 6%. Findings and limits, study-wide: Researchers reported that a few CMV-associated chains were confirmed in vitro as CMV antigen-specific. In an earlier analysis, productive rearrangement rates for most beta V segments clustered near 87% or 30%. Sequence variants that were highly shared formed a cluster that was likely a sequencing artifact.

This TCR was recovered from a man over 45 in good health and CMV-seronegative. Sequenced sample: PBMCs. This sequence joins TRBV10-3 and TRBJ1-1; TRBD1 agrees at 7 bases. This CDR3 is CAITTGANLHTEAFF. The CDR3, as DNA: TGTGCCATCACTACAGGGGCCAATTTACACACTGAAGCTTTCTTT.